A selection of T cell receptor beta chains follows, all from one sample in a study of intratumoral heterogeneity in liver cancer. Using immunoSEQ multiplex PCR, the repertoire was profiled, and TCRdb retains in-frame clones only, with some absent. The data hold about 20,000 clones, with 73% observed a single time. Sequences were derived from tumor-adjacent normal tissue, sampled before any cancer treatment. Receptors were obtained from a woman in her 70s with hepatocellular carcinoma. Both conserved end residues are part of each CDR3. A D gene is named only where the DNA matches it firmly. Clone size appears in some rows only: once, few, many, or a class for an expanded clone.

D | J | size | V | CDR3 | DNA
- | TRBJ1-2 | - | TRBV12-3/TRBV12-4 | CASSLGIVGYTF | TGTGCCAGCAGTTTGGGAATAGTCGGCTACACCTTC
TRBD2 | TRBJ2-5 | - | TRBV5-4 | CASSSASGGVEETQYF | TGTGCCAGCAGCTCCGCCAGCGGGGGCGTAGAAGAGACCCAGTACTTC
- | TRBJ2-3 | medium-sized | TRBV2 | CASKDPTSTDTQYF | TGTGCCAGCAAAGACCCTACTAGCACAGATACGCAGTATTTT
TRBD1 | TRBJ2-1 | - | TRBV5-5 | CASSIGTDNEQFF | TGTGCCAGCAGCATTGGGACAGACAATGAGCAGTTCTTC
- | TRBJ2-3 | - | TRBV5-1 | CASSLDKTSTDTQYF | TGCGCCAGCAGCTTGGACAAGACTAGCACAGATACGCAGTATTTT
- | TRBJ2-7 | - | TRBV5-1 | CASSLVQGTYEQYF | TGCGCCAGCAGCTTGGTTCAGGGTACCTACGAGCAGTACTTC
- | TRBJ2-7 | - | TRBV30 | CAWRRAEGFEQYF | TGTGCCTGGAGGAGGGCCGAGGGGTTCGAGCAGTACTTC
TRBD1 | TRBJ1-4 | medium-sized | TRBV28 | CASSQTTGEEGDEKLFF | TGTGCCAGCAGCCAAACAACAGGGGAGGAAGGTGATGAAAAACTGTTTTTT
TRBD2 | TRBJ2-7 | few | TRBV4-1 | CASSQGGGRAYEQYF | TGCGCCAGCAGCCAAGGAGGCGGGAGGGCCTATGAGCAGTACTTC
TRBD2 | TRBJ2-1 | - | TRBV7-2 | CASSPGASGSLNNEQFF | TGTGCCAGCAGCCCAGGTGCTAGCGGGAGCCTCAACAATGAGCAGTTCTTC
- | TRBJ2-6 | - | TRBV5-1 | CASRERGIYRGQGYSGANVLTF | TGCGCCAGCAGGGAAAGGGGGATATATAGAGGGCAGGGCTACTCTGGGGCCAACGTCCTGACTTTC
- | TRBJ2-7 | - | TRBV27 | CASSRRGRYYEQYF | TGTGCCAGCTCCAGACGGGGACGCTACTACGAGCAGTACTTC
TRBD1 | TRBJ2-7 | - | TRBV6-5 | CASSWDRFNEQYF | TGTGCCAGCAGTTGGGACAGATTCAACGAGCAGTACTTC
TRBD2 | TRBJ2-3 | - | TRBV2 | CASSSGIRTDTQYF | TGTGCCAGCTCTAGCGGGATTCGAACAGATACGCAGTATTTT
- | TRBJ2-1 | - | TRBV7-9 | CASRTSYNEQFF | TGTGCCAGCAGGACCAGCTACAATGAGCAGTTCTTC
TRBD2 | TRBJ2-2 | - | TRBV4-1 | CASSQVEGGLTGELFF | TGCGCCAGCAGCCAAGTAGAGGGAGGGTTAACCGGGGAGCTGTTTTTT
- | TRBJ1-1 | - | TRBV10-3 | CAISELQSMNTEAFF | TGTGCCATCAGTGAGCTACAGAGCATGAACACTGAAGCTTTCTTT
- | TRBJ2-5 | few | TRBV14 | CASSQDETQYF | TGTGCCAGCAGCCAAGACGAGACCCAGTACTTC
- | TRBJ1-5 | - | TRBV4-1 | CASSQGQGGNQPQHF | TGCGCCAGCAGCCAAGGCCAGGGAGGGAATCAGCCCCAGCATTTT
- | TRBJ2-3 | - | TRBV7-3 | CASSVDRTDTQYF | TGTGCCAGCAGCGTGGACCGCACAGATACGCAGTATTTT
- | TRBJ1-2 | - | TRBV24-1 | CATSPPAFSYGYTF | TGTGCCACCAGTCCCCCAGCCTTCAGCTATGGCTACACCTTC
- | TRBJ2-3 | - | TRBV9 | CASSRRDGVTSTDTQYF | TGTGCCAGCAGCAGACGGGACGGCGTAACTAGCACAGATACGCAGTATTTT
- | TRBJ2-1 | - | TRBV28 | CASSLRPDNEQFF | TGTGCCAGCAGTCTCCGACCCGACAATGAGCAGTTCTTC
- | TRBJ2-5 | - | TRBV5-6 | CASSFDMSKTQYF | TGTGCCAGCAGTTTCGACATGTCGAAGACCCAGTACTTC
- | TRBJ2-7 | few | TRBV9 | CASSPSGLQGNEQYF | TGTGCCAGCAGCCCAAGCGGACTACAGGGGAACGAGCAGTACTTC
TRBD2 | TRBJ2-5 | - | TRBV28 | CASSPGTTRGETQYF | TGTGCCAGCAGCCCTGGGACTACCCGGGGAGAGACCCAGTACTTC